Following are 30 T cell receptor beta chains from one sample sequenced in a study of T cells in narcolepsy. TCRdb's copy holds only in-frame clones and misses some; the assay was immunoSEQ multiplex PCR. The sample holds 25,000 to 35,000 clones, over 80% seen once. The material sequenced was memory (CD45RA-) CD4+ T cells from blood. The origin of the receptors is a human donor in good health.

Written as DNA, the CDR3 is TGTGCCAGCAGCCACCCGTACGAAGGGTCACCCCTCCACTTT. This translates into CASSHPYEGSPLHF. This rearrangement joins TRBV7-9 to TRBJ1-6; D not resolved. This CDR3 is 14 amino acids long. The ends were cut back, 5 bases at V and 10 bases at J, with 15 bases in the middle. CDR1 and CDR2 (germline): SEHNR, FQNEAQ (reference sequence).

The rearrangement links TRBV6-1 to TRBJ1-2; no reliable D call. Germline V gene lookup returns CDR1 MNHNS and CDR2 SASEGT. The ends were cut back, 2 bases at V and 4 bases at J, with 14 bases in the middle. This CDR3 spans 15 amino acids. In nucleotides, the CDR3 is TGTGCCAGCAGTGAACTAAGGACGGTTCTCTATGGCTACACCTTC. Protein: CASSELRTVLYGYTF.

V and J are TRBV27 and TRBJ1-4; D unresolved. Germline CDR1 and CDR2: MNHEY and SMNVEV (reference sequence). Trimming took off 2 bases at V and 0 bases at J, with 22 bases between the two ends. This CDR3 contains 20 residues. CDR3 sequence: CASSLRNPLFAGSTNEKLFF. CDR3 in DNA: TGTGCCAGCAGTTTACGAAACCCGCTCTTCGCGGGGTCAACTAATGAAAAACTGTTTTTT.

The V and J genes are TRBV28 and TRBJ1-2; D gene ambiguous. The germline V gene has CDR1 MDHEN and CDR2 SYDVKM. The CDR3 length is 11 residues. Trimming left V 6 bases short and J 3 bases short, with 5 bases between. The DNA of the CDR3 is TGTGCCAGCAGAAGCGACTATGGCTACACCTTC. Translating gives CASRSDYGYTF.

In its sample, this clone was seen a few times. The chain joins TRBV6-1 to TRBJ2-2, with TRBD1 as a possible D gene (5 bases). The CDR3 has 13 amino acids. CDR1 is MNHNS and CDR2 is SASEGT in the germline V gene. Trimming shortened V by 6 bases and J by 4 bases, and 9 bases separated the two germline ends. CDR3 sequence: CASSPTVTGELFF. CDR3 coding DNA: TGTGCCAGCAGCCCGACAGTCACCGGGGAGCTGTTTTTT.

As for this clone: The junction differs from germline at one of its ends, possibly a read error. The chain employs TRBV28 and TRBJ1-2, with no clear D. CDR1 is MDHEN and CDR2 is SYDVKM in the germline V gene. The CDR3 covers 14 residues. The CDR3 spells CAGSLLLSPYGYTF. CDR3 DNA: TGTGCCGGCAGTTTACTCCTTTCCCCCTATGGCTACACCTTC.

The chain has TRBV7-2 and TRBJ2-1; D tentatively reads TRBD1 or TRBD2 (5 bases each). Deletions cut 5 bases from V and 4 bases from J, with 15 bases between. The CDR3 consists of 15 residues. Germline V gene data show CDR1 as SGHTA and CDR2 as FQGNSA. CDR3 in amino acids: CASSPRAGTYNEQFF. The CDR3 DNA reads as TGTGCCAGCAGCCCCCGGGCAGGGACGTACAATGAGCAGTTCTTC.

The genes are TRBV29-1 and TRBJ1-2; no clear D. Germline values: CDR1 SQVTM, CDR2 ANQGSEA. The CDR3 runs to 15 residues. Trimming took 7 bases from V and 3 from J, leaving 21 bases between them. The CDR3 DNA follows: TGCAGCGCCCTTGACGGAACAGTTACGTACTATGGCTACACCTTC. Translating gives CSALDGTVTYYGYTF.

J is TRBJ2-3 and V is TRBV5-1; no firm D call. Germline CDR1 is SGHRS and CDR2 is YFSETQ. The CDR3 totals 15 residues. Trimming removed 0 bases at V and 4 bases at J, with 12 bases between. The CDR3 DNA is TGCGCCAGCAGCTTGGAAAGAAACGGCGCAGATACGCAGTATTTT. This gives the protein CASSLERNGADTQYF.

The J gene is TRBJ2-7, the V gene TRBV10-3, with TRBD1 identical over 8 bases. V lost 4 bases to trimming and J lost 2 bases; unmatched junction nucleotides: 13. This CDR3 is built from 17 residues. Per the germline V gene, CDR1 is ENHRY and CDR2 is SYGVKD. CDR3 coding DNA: TGTGCCATCAGTGTTGGGTGGGGGACAGGAATAACCTACGAGCAGTACTTC. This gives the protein CAISVGWGTGITYEQYF.

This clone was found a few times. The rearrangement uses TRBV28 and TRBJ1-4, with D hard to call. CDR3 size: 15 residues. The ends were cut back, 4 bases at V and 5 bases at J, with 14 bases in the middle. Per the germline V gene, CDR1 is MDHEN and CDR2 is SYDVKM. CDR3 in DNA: TGTGCCAGCAGTTCCCGATTTATAGGGAATGAAAAACTGTTTTTT. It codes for CASSSRFIGNEKLFF.

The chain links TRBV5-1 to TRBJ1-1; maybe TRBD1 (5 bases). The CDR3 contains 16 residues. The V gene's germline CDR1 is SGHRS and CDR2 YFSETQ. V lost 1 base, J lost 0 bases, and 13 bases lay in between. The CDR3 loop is CASSLLEGGVNTEAFF. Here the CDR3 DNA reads TGCGCCAGCAGCTTGCTGGAAGGAGGGGTGAACACTGAAGCTTTCTTT.

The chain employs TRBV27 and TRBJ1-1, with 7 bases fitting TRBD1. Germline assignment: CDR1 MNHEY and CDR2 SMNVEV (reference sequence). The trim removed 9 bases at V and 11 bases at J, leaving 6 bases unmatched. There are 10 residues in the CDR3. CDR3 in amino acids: CASFRGRAFF. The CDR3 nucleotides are TGTGCCAGTTTTAGGGGGCGGGCTTTCTTT.

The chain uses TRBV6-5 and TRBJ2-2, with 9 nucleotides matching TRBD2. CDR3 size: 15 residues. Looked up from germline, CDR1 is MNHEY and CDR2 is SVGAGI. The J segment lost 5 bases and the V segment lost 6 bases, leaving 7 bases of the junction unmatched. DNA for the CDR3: TGTGCCAGCAGCAACGACGGACTAGCGACCGGGGAGCTGTTTTTT. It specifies CASSNDGLATGELFF.

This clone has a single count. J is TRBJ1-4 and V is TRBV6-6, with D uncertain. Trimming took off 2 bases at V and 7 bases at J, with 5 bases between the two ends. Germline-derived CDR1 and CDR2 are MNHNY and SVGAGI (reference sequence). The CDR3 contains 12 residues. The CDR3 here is CASSYRSEKLFF. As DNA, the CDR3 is TGTGCCAGCAGTTACCGGAGTGAAAAACTGTTTTTT.

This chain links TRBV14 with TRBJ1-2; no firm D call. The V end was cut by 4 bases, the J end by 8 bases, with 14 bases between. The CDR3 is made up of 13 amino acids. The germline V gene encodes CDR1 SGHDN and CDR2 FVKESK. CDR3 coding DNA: TGTGCCAGCAGCCCTGTATGGGTGGGCGGCTACACCTTC. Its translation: CASSPVWVGGYTF.

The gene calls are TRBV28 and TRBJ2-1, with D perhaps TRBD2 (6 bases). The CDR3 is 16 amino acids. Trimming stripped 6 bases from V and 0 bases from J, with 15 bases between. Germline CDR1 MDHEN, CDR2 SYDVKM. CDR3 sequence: CASSSRGVSSYNEQFF. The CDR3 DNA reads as TGTGCCAGCAGCTCCCGCGGGGTCAGCTCCTACAATGAGCAGTTCTTC.

Here the CDR3 DNA reads TGTGCCAGCAGCCCACGAGGGACAGGGGAGGTTTGGCCCAAAAACATTCAGTACTTC. Translating gives CASSPRGTGEVWPKNIQYF. The chain is built from TRBV9 and TRBJ2-4; the match to TRBD1 covers 10 bases. Germline assignment: CDR1 SGDLS and CDR2 YYNGEE. J gave up 2 bases and V 4 bases, and 15 bases lay outside the gene matches. The CDR3 loop spans 19 amino acids.

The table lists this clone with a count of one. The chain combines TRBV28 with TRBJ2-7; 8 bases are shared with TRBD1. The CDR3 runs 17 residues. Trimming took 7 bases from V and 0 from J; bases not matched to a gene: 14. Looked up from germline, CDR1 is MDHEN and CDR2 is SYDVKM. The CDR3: CASIGVRDRSSSYEQYF. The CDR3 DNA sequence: TGTGCCAGCATAGGGGTGAGGGACAGGTCTAGCTCCTACGAGCAGTACTTC.

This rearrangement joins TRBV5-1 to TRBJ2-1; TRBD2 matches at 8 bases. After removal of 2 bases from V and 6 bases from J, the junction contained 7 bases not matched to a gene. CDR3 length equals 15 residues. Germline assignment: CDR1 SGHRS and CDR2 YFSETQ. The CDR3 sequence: CASSLGTSFANEQFF. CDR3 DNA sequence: TGCGCCAGCAGCTTAGGGACTAGTTTCGCCAATGAGCAGTTCTTC. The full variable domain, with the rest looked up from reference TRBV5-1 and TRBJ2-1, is KAGVTQTPRYLIKTRGQQVTLSCSPISGHRSVSWYQQTPGQGLQFLFEYFSETQRNKGNFPGRFSGRQFSNSRSEMNVSTLELGDSALYLCASSLGTSFANEQFFGPGTRLTVL.

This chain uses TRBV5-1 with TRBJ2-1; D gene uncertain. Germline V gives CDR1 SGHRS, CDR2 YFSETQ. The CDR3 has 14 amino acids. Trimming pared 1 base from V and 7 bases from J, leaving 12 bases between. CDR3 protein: CASSLNTLGNEQFF. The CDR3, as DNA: TGCGCCAGCAGCTTGAACACCCTGGGAAATGAGCAGTTCTTC.

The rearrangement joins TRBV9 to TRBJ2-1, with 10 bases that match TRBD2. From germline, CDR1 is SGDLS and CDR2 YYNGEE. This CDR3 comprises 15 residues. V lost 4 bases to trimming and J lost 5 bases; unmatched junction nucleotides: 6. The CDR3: CASSPGTSENNEQFF. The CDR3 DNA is TGTGCCAGCAGCCCCGGGACTAGCGAAAACAATGAGCAGTTCTTC.

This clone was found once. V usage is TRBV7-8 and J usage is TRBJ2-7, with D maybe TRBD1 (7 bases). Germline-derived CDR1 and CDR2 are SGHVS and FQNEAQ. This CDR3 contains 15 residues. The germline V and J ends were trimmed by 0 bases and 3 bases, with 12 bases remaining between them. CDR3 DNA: TGTGCCAGCAGCTTAGCGCGGGACAGTCTCTACGAGCAGTACGTC. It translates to CASSLARDSLYEQYV.

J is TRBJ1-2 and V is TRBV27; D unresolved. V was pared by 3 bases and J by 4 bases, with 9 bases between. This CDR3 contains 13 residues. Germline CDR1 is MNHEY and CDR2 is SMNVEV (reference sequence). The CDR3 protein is CASSFGQAYGYTF. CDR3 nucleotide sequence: TGTGCCAGCAGTTTTGGTCAAGCCTATGGCTACACCTTC.

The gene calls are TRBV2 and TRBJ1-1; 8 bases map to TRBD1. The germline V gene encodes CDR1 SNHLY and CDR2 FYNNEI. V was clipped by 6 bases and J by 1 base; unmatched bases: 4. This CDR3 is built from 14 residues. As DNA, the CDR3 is TGTGCCAGCAGCTGGGACAGGAAGAACACTGAAGCTTTCTTT. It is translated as CASSWDRKNTEAFF.

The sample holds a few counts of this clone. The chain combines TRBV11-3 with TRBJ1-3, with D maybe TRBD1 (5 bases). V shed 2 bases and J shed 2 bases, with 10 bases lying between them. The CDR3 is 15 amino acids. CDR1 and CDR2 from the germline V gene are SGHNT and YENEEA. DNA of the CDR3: TGTGCCAGCAGCTTACGGGGGACGACTGGAAACACCATATATTTT. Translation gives CASSLRGTTGNTIYF.

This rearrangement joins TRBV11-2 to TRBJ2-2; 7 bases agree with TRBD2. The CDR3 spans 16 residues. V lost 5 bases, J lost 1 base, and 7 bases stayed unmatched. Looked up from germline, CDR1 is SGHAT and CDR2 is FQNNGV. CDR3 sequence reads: CASSVTAGRNTGELFF. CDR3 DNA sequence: TGTGCCAGCAGCGTAACAGCGGGGAGGAACACCGGGGAGCTGTTTTTT.

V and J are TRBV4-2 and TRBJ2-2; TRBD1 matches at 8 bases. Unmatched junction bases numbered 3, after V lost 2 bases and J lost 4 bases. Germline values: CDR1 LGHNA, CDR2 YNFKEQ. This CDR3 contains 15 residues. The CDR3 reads CASSQQGALTGELFF. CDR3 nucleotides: TGTGCCAGCAGCCAACAGGGGGCCCTCACCGGGGAGCTGTTTTTT.

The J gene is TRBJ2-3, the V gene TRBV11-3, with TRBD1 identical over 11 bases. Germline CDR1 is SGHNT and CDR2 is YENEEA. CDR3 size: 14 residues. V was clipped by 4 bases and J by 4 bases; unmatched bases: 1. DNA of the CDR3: TGTGCCAGCAGCTCGGGACAGGGGGCAGATACGCAGTATTTT. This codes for CASSSGQGADTQYF. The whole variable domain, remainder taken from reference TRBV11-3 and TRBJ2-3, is EAGVVQSPRYKIIEKKQPVAFWCNPISGHNTLYWYLQNLGQGPELLIRYENEEAVDDSQLPKDRFSAERLKGVDSTLKIQPAELGDSAVYLCASSSGQGADTQYFGPGTRLTVL.

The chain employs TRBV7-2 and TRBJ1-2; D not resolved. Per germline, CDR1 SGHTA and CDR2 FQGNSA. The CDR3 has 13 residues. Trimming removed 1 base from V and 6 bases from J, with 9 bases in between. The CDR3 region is CASSLGARDGYTF. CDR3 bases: TGTGCCAGCAGCTTAGGGGCCCGTGATGGCTACACCTTC.